These 22 T cell receptor beta chains were all obtained from the same sample, sequenced in a study of glioma-infiltrating T cells. The iRepertoire nested amplicon-rescue multiplex PCR amplified TCR alpha and beta CDR3s from RNA. TCRdb used MiXCR to reprocess the multiplex PCR reads, holding one entry per CDR3 protein. The sample lists 100,000 to 150,000 distinct CDR3 sequences; 23% were seen once. The sample was glioma tissue, nonneoplastic brain tissue, or PBMCs (not recorded which). Source of these receptors: a human donor with low-grade glioma or glioblastoma, undergoing nonglioma brain surgery, or in good health (not recorded which).

At least ten counts were recorded for this clonotype. The chain joins TRBV6-2 or TRBV6-3 to TRBJ2-7; D gene unclear. Looked up from germline, CDR1 is MNHEY and CDR2 is SVGEGT. The CDR3 is made up of 13 amino acids. V lost 2 bases to trimming and J lost 0 bases, with 5 bases between them. The CDR3 bases are TGTGCCAGCAGTTACGACCCCTCCTACGAGCAGTACTTC. This encodes CASSYDPSYEQYF.

The gene calls are TRBV5-1 and TRBJ2-3; 11 bases agree with TRBD2. Per germline, CDR1 SGHRS and CDR2 YFSETQ. This CDR3 region has 16 residues. V lost 4 bases and J lost 0; bases outside the gene matches: 4. The CDR3 DNA reads as TGCGCCAGCAGCCACGGACTAGCGGGTAGCACAGATACGCAGTATTTT. Encoded protein: CASSHGLAGSTDTQYF.

In this sample, this clonotype turned up many times. The CDR3 reads CSAGGTKSNYGYTF. Written as DNA, the CDR3 is TGCAGTGCTGGCGGGACAAAATCTAACTATGGCTACACCTTC. The chain carries TRBV20-1 and TRBJ1-2, with a weak D call TRBD1 (6 bases). CDR3 length equals 14 residues. V was pared by 5 bases and J by 0 bases, with 13 bases between. Germline V gene data show CDR1 as DFQATT and CDR2 as SNEGSKA (reference sequence).

Regarding this clonotype: This sequence may be a read error, since a much larger clone differs from it by one base. The J gene is TRBJ2-7, the V gene TRBV7-6; a possible D gene is TRBD1 (6 bases). CDR1 is SGHVS, CDR2 FNYEAQ, per germline. The CDR3 is made up of 17 amino acids. The CDR3: CASSHRFNRDTPYGQYF. CDR3 DNA sequence: TGTGCCAGCAGCCACAGATTTAACCGGGACACTCCCTACGGGCAGTACTTC.

Many counts were recorded for this clonotype. The CDR3 sequence: CASSRQLNQPQHF. DNA for the CDR3: TGTGCCAGCAGCCGACAGCTCAATCAGCCCCAGCATTTT. V and J are TRBV28 and TRBJ1-5; D is perhaps TRBD1 (5 bases). Trimming removed 6 bases from V and 3 bases from J, with 9 bases in between. Germline CDR1 MDHEN, CDR2 SYDVKM. The length of the CDR3 is 13 residues.

This clonotype came up many times. The rearrangement uses TRBV6-1 and TRBJ2-1; TRBD2 matches 7 bases. Per germline, CDR1 MNHNS and CDR2 SASEGT. This CDR3 is 15 amino acids long. Unmatched junction bases numbered 6, after V lost 5 bases and J lost 2 bases. The CDR3 loop is CASSFDSGAYNEQFF. In nucleotides, the CDR3 is TGTGCCAGCAGTTTCGACAGCGGGGCCTACAATGAGCAGTTCTTC.

About this clonotype itself: At one of its ends the junction is not consistent with the germline gene, which may arise from a read error. The J gene is TRBJ2-7, the V gene TRBV5-1, with D perhaps matching TRBD1 or TRBD2 (5 bases each). Germline V gene lookup returns CDR1 SGHRS and CDR2 YFSETQ. CDR3 length: 17 amino acids. DNA of the CDR3: TGCGCCAGCAGATTGGGAAGAACGTGGGACGGGCTGAACGAGCAGTACTTC. Translating gives CASRLGRTWDGLNEQYF. The variable domain in full, with the rest retrieved from reference TRBV5-1 and TRBJ2-7, is KAGVTQTPRYLIKTRGQQVTLSCSPISGHRSVSWYQQTPGQGLQFLFEYFSETQRNKGNFPGRFSGRQFSNSRSEMNVSTLELGDSALYLCASRLGRTWDGLNEQYFGPGTRLTVT.

The sample holds a few counts of this clonotype. The chain has TRBV12-3 or TRBV12-4 and TRBJ2-7; no definite D call. This CDR3 has 13 residues. V was clipped by 4 bases and J by 5 bases, with 12 bases between them. CDR3 sequence: CASSWVGFDEQYF. The CDR3 DNA sequence: TGTGCCAGCAGTTGGGTAGGGTTCGACGAGCAGTACTTC.

J is TRBJ2-7 and V is TRBV10-3; maybe TRBD2 (5 bases). Germline CDR1 and CDR2: ENHRY and SYGVKD. With 5 bases removed from V and 7 bases from J, the gap between germline ends came to 24 bases. This CDR3 comprises 16 residues. The CDR3 DNA sequence: TGTGCCATCAGTTCCGTAGTGTTTTCCGGTGGAGGAGAGCAGTACTTC. Its protein product is CAISSVVFSGGGEQYF.

This clonotype showed up many times. V is TRBV28 and J is TRBJ2-3; D is possibly TRBD2 (5 bases). This CDR3 has 13 residues. Germline V CDR1 and CDR2: MDHEN, SYDVKM. The V end was cut by 7 bases, the J end by 4 bases, with 12 bases between. DNA for the CDR3: TGTGCCAGCACCCGAGAGGGTCCAGATACGCAGTATTTT. Encoded protein: CASTREGPDTQYF.

The V gene is TRBV10-3, the J gene TRBJ2-3; 15 nucleotides match TRBD2. CDR1 is ENHRY and CDR2 is SYGVKD in the germline V gene. The CDR3 runs 16 residues. Trimming at V came to 4 bases and at J to 8 bases, leaving 7 bases not matched to a gene. The CDR3 DNA reads as TGTGCCATCAGTGCGGGACTAGCGGGGGGAGTAGGTACGCAGTATTTT. It is translated as CAISAGLAGGVGTQYF.

Note on this clonotype: This could be a read error, since a much larger clone is one nucleotide away. This chain links TRBV12-3 or TRBV12-4 with TRBJ1-4; D uncertain. The CDR3 runs 14 residues. The V end was cut by 1 base, the J end by 5 bases, with 8 bases between. The CDR3 spells CASSLDDGNEKLFF. The CDR3 DNA follows: TGTGCCAGCAGTTTAGATGACGGGAATGAAAAACTGTTTTTT.

This clonotype was picked up many times. The chain recombines TRBV7-3 with TRBJ2-3; D unresolved. The germline V gene has CDR1 SGHTA and CDR2 FQGTGA. The V gene lost 5 bases and the J gene lost 3 bases, with 12 bases spanning the gap. The CDR3 totals 14 residues. DNA for the CDR3: TGTGCCAGCAGCGTAATAAGGGATACAGATACGCAGTATTTT. It specifies CASSVIRDTDTQYF.

This clonotype has a count of ten or more. The chain joins TRBV10-3 to TRBJ1-2, with no clear D. Germline CDR1 is ENHRY and CDR2 is SYGVKD. Trimming left V 3 bases short and J 10 bases short, with 18 bases between. CDR3 size: 14 residues. CDR3 bases: TGTGCCATCAGTGACCCCAAGGAATTTGATGACTACACCTTC. It encodes CAISDPKEFDDYTF.

The V and J genes are TRBV7-9 and TRBJ1-1, with a tentative D call TRBD1 (5 bases). V lost 6 bases and J lost 1, with 15 bases in between. The germline CDR1 and CDR2 sequences are SEHNR and FQNEAQ (reference sequence). This CDR3 is built from 15 residues. The CDR3 sequence is CASRSTGTGNTEAFF. CDR3 nucleotide sequence: TGTGCCAGCAGGAGCACCGGGACGGGGAACACTGAAGCTTTCTTT.

With regard to this clonotype: Just one base apart from a much larger clone, this may be a read error. The gene calls are TRBV20-1 and TRBJ2-1, with no clear D. In germline, CDR1 is DFQATT, CDR2 SNEGSKA (reference sequence). This CDR3 spans 15 amino acids. The CDR3 DNA is TGCAGTGCTAGAGATCGGTTGAGGACCTACAATGGGCAGTTCTTC. Its protein is CSARDRLRTYNGQFF.

In this sample, this clonotype turned up many times. The chain links TRBV19 to TRBJ1-1; D is uncertain. The germline CDR1 and CDR2 sequences are LNHDA and SQIVND (reference sequence). This CDR3 is 11 amino acids long. Between the trimmed V and J ends, which lost 2 bases and 6 bases, there was a span of 4 bases. The CDR3 nucleotides are TGTGCCAGTAGTATAAGCGCTGAAGCTTTCTTT. As protein: CASSISAEAFF.

In the case of this clonotype: Possible read error: a much larger clone is one base away. This chain uses TRBV13 with TRBJ2-3; D is undetermined. TRBJ1-5 explains the end of the DNA better; the J call may be wrong. The CDR3 spans 14 residues. Germline V gives CDR1 PRHDT, CDR2 FYEKMQ (reference sequence). CDR3 nucleotide sequence: TGTGCCAGCAGCGTGGGTCCGCCCCCAGATACGCAGCATTTT. It translates to CASSVGPPPDTQHF.

This clonotype was found many times. This chain connects TRBV4-1 to TRBJ2-3, with D perhaps TRBD1 or TRBD2 (5 bases each). CDR3 length: 15 residues. Germline CDR1 MGHRA, CDR2 YSYEKL. Trimming removed 4 bases at V and 5 bases at J, with 16 bases between. In DNA, the CDR3 is TGCGCCAGCAGCCCCGAAGCGAAGGGACGAGATACGCAGTATTTT. This encodes CASSPEAKGRDTQYF.

Remarks on this clonotype: This may be a read error: a much more frequent sequence differs by one nucleotide. The V gene is TRBV18, the J gene TRBJ2-7; 8 nucleotides line up with TRBD2. In germline, CDR1 is KGHSH, CDR2 LQKENI. The CDR3 is made up of 14 amino acids. The CDR3 protein is CAGSPQRESPEQYF. CDR3 bases: TGTGCCGGCTCACCTCAGCGGGAGTCCCCCGAGCAGTACTTC.

This clonotype was recorded many times. The V and J genes are TRBV4-1 and TRBJ2-7, with D perhaps given as TRBD1 or TRBD2 (5 bases each). This CDR3 contains 14 residues. Trimming cost V 0 bases and J 7 bases, with 13 bases left between them. Germline-derived CDR1 and CDR2 are MGHRA and YSYEKL. CDR3 bases: TGCGCCAGCAGCCAAGATACGGGACCGACGGAGCAGTACTTC. This translates into CASSQDTGPTEQYF.

This clonotype occurred many times. This chain links TRBV4-2 with TRBJ2-3; D ambiguous. The CDR3 contains 12 residues. Trimming shortened V by 3 bases and J by 5 bases, and 6 bases separated the two germline ends. Germline lookup yields CDR1 LGHNA and CDR2 YNFKEQ. As DNA, the CDR3 is TGTGCCAGCAGCCATCCCCAAGATACGCAGTATTTT. Protein sequence: CASSHPQDTQYF.